A single sample is the source of the 21 T cell receptor beta chains below, sequenced in a study of pediatric ulcerative colitis. Sequencing was performed with immunoSEQ multiplex PCR; in TCRdb, only in-frame clones are kept and a portion is missing. The table records around 65,000 clones, 77% of them present only once. What was sequenced was blood. Source of these receptors: a boy between 5 and 17 years old with moderate ulcerative colitis.

This clone was counted a few times. This sequence joins TRBV7-8 and TRBJ1-2; TRBD1 aligns across 8 bases. V shed 1 base, J shed 6 bases, and the junction held 1 base outside the gene matches. CDR1 and CDR2 from the germline V gene are SGHVS and FQNEAQ. This CDR3 spans 13 amino acids. The CDR3 loop is CASSLGTGNGYTF. The CDR3, as DNA: TGTGCCAGCAGCTTAGGGACAGGGAATGGCTACACCTTC.

The V and J genes are TRBV19 and TRBJ1-5; the D is unclear. Germline lookup yields CDR1 LNHDA and CDR2 SQIVND (reference sequence). V gave up 7 bases and J gave up 1 base, with 14 bases separating them. The CDR3 contains 15 residues. The CDR3: CASTFGSLSNQPQHF. In DNA, the CDR3 is TGTGCCAGTACCTTTGGATCGTTAAGCAATCAGCCCCAGCATTTT.

The chain combines TRBV5-1 with TRBJ2-5; 8 nucleotides align to TRBD1. The CDR3 length is 15 residues. The J segment lost 2 bases and the V segment lost 0 bases, leaving 3 bases of the junction unmatched. Germline CDR1 reads SGHRS; CDR2 reads YFSETQ. The CDR3 loop is CASSLEGTGQETQYF. The CDR3, as DNA: TGCGCCAGCAGCTTGGAGGGGACAGGACAAGAGACCCAGTACTTC.

The genes are TRBV4-2 and TRBJ2-1; TRBD2 might be the D (6 bases). The CDR3 extends over 15 amino acids. The germline V gene encodes CDR1 LGHNA and CDR2 YNFKEQ. The germline V and J ends were trimmed by 3 bases and 7 bases, with 16 bases remaining between them. The CDR3 nucleotides are TGTGCCAGCAGCCACGAGGAACTAGCTATGAATGAGCAGTTCTTC. It encodes CASSHEELAMNEQFF.

The chain joins TRBV4-1 to TRBJ2-5; 12 bases fit TRBD2. J gave up 0 bases and V 1 base, and 6 bases lay outside the gene matches. The CDR3 covers 18 residues. Germline CDR1 is MGHRA and CDR2 is YSYEKL. The CDR3 loop is CASSQGLAGAWYQETQYF. The CDR3 region has the DNA TGCGCCAGCAGCCAAGGACTAGCGGGGGCCTGGTACCAAGAGACCCAGTACTTC.

In this sample, this clone turned up a few times. The V gene is TRBV7-7, the J gene TRBJ1-1; no firm D call. The germline V gene has CDR1 SSHAT and CDR2 FNYEAQ (reference sequence). The CDR3 covers 13 residues. V was clipped by 5 bases and J by 5 bases, with 12 bases between them. Here the CDR3 reads CASSLSPGTEAFF. The CDR3 nucleotides read TGTGCCAGCAGCCTCAGTCCGGGGACTGAAGCTTTCTTT.

This clone was detected only once. J is TRBJ1-3 and V is TRBV19; D possibly corresponds to TRBD1 (6 bases). V was shortened by 2 bases and J by 0 bases, with 14 bases between the two germline ends. The germline gives CDR1 LNHDA, CDR2 SQIVND (reference sequence). The CDR3 is 17 residues long. DNA for the CDR3: TGTGCCAGTAGTATATCTGGGCGGACAGCCTCTGGAAACACCATATATTTT. Residues: CASSISGRTASGNTIYF.

V and J are TRBV23-1 and TRBJ1-2; the D is unclear. TRBV23-1 is filed as an ORF, its function uncertain. The CDR3 is made up of 15 amino acids. The V and J ends lost 1 base and 2 bases respectively, with 11 bases between them. CDR3 sequence (DNA): TGCGCCAGCAGTCAATATGGACGTACGAACTATGGCTACACCTTC. This translates into CASSQYGRTNYGYTF.

This clone has just one count. The chain couples TRBV18 to TRBJ2-6; TRBD1 might be the D (5 bases). Trimming took 2 bases from V and 4 from J, leaving 9 bases between them. CDR3 length: 15 amino acids. Germline assignment: CDR1 KGHSH and CDR2 LQKENI. The CDR3 protein is CASSPAGPGANVLTF. As DNA, the CDR3 is TGTGCCAGCTCACCAGCAGGGCCCGGGGCCAACGTCCTGACTTTC.

The gene calls are TRBV29-1 and TRBJ2-1; D is possibly TRBD2 (5 bases). Germline CDR1 is SQVTM and CDR2 is ANQGSEA. V gave up 0 bases and J gave up 7 bases, with 10 bases separating them. The CDR3 consists of 13 residues. The CDR3 sequence is CSVEDGPGNEQFF. The CDR3 nucleotides read TGCAGCGTTGAAGACGGACCGGGGAATGAGCAGTTCTTC.

This clone was detected a few times. V is TRBV7-2 and J is TRBJ1-3, with D perhaps matching TRBD1 (6 bases). Trimming removed 3 bases from V and 6 bases from J, with 12 bases in between. The CDR3 has 14 residues. Germline CDR1 is SGHTA and CDR2 is FQGNSA. The CDR3 loop is CASSFGGHVNTIYF. DNA for the CDR3: TGTGCCAGCAGCTTCGGGGGGCACGTAAACACCATATATTTT.

CDR3: CASSLSGAHEQYF. CDR3 coding DNA: TGTGCCAGCAGTTTATCAGGGGCCCACGAGCAGTACTTC. The rearrangement uses TRBV27 and TRBJ2-7; perhaps TRBD1 as D (5 bases). V gave up 0 bases and J gave up 5 bases, with 8 bases separating them. This CDR3 is 13 amino acids long. Germline CDR1 MNHEY, CDR2 SMNVEV (reference sequence).

This clone occurred a few times. This chain joins TRBV7-8 and TRBJ1-1; TRBD1 aligns across 7 bases. Germline V gene data show CDR1 as SGHVS and CDR2 as FQNEAQ. The V gene end was trimmed by 6 bases and the J gene end by 1 base; junction bases not matched to a gene: 5. This CDR3 spans 14 amino acids. CDR3 DNA: TGTGCCAGCAGTCGTAACAGGGGGAACACTGAAGCTTTCTTT. Protein: CASSRNRGNTEAFF.

The chain links TRBV18 to TRBJ2-7; 9 positions match TRBD1. V shed 4 bases, J shed 2 bases, and the junction held 6 bases outside the gene matches. Germline values: CDR1 KGHSH, CDR2 LQKENI. The CDR3 length is 15 residues. CDR3 nucleotide sequence: TGTGCCAGCTCACTAAACAGGGGGCAGACCTACGAGCAGTACTTC. It codes for CASSLNRGQTYEQYF.

The rearrangement joins TRBV7-6 to TRBJ1-2; tentatively, D is TRBD1 (5 bases). The CDR3 has 18 residues. With 4 bases removed from V and 8 bases from J, the gap between germline ends came to 29 bases. Germline CDR1 is SGHVS and CDR2 is FNYEAQ. CDR3 DNA: TGTGCCAGCAGCTCGAGAGGGGTGCGAGGGCAGAGTAGTCGGGGCTACACCTTC. This gives the protein CASSSRGVRGQSSRGYTF.

This sequence joins TRBV9 and TRBJ2-1; a possible D gene is TRBD2 (5 bases). Trimming removed 0 bases from V and 2 bases from J, with 21 bases in between. The CDR3 is made up of 19 amino acids. Germline values: CDR1 SGDLS, CDR2 YYNGEE. In DNA form, the CDR3 reads TGTGCCAGCAGCGTAGTCGACTCTCGGGGAACCCTTACCTACAATGAGCAGTTCTTC. Protein product: CASSVVDSRGTLTYNEQFF. Based on the CDR3 plus reference TRBV9 and TRBJ2-1, the full variable domain is DSGVTQTPKHLITATGQRVTLRCSPRSGDLSVYWYQQSLDQGLQFLIQYYNGEERAKGNILERFSAQQFPDLHSELNLSSLELGDSALYFCASSVVDSRGTLTYNEQFFGPGTRLTVL.

The CDR3 loop is CASSPSTGHLSNQPQHF. The CDR3 nucleotides read TGTGCCAGCAGCCCTTCGACAGGTCATCTTAGCAATCAGCCCCAGCATTTT. The chain joins TRBV7-6 to TRBJ1-5; D might be TRBD1 (6 bases). This CDR3 is 17 amino acids long. The germline CDR1 and CDR2 sequences are SGHVS and FNYEAQ. V was clipped by 5 bases and J by 0 bases, with 17 bases between them. Looking up the rest from reference TRBV7-6 and TRBJ1-5 gives the full variable domain: GAGVSQSPRYKVTKRGQDVALRCDPISGHVSLYWYRQALGQGPEFLTYFNYEAQQDKSGLPNDRFSAERPEGSISTLTIQRTEQRDSAMYRCASSPSTGHLSNQPQHFGDGTRLSIL.

The chain carries TRBV7-2 and TRBJ2-3, with D perhaps matching TRBD2 (5 bases). The CDR3 loop spans 15 amino acids. With 3 bases removed from V and 3 bases from J, the gap between germline ends came to 13 bases. CDR1 is SGHTA and CDR2 is FQGNSA in the germline V gene. The CDR3 coding sequence is TGTGCCAGCAGCTTGGGGAGTCTTCGAACAGATACGCAGTATTTT. As protein: CASSLGSLRTDTQYF.

V is TRBV4-1 and J is TRBJ2-4; the D gene is possibly TRBD1 (5 bases). This CDR3 is 14 amino acids long. Trimming took 0 bases from V and 7 from J, leaving 10 bases between them. Germline V gene sequence: CDR1 MGHRA, CDR2 YSYEKL. CDR3 amino acids: CASSQDKTGNIQYF. CDR3 sequence (DNA): TGCGCCAGCAGCCAAGATAAAACAGGCAACATTCAGTACTTC.

Worth noting for this clone: Distinct nucleotide sequences in the sample also encode this CDR3. The chain links TRBV5-1 to TRBJ2-1, with 11 bases identical to TRBD1. The CDR3 consists of 17 residues. V trimming: 3 bases; J trimming: 6 bases; junction bases outside the gene matches: 11. Germline CDR1 is SGHRS and CDR2 is YFSETQ. CDR3 DNA: TGCGCCAGCAGCTCCGGACAGGGGGCGCGGTATTCCAATGAGCAGTTCTTC. This codes for CASSSGQGARYSNEQFF. The complete variable domain, with remaining parts taken from reference TRBV5-1 and TRBJ2-1, reads KAGVTQTPRYLIKTRGQQVTLSCSPISGHRSVSWYQQTPGQGLQFLFEYFSETQRNKGNFPGRFSGRQFSNSRSEMNVSTLELGDSALYLCASSSGQGARYSNEQFFGPGTRLTVL.

This clone occurred a few times. The V gene is TRBV4-2, the J gene TRBJ1-5; D perhaps matches TRBD1 (5 bases). The CDR3 is 18 amino acids. Germline CDR1 is LGHNA and CDR2 is YNFKEQ. V lost 5 bases, J lost 0 bases, and 20 bases lay in between. CDR3 residues: CASSVSAPPGFSNQPQHF. CDR3 DNA: TGTGCCAGCAGCGTAAGCGCACCCCCAGGGTTTAGCAATCAGCCCCAGCATTTT.